The 24 T cell receptor beta chains given below trace back to one sample, sequenced in a study of human thymus T cells. The table came from immunoSEQ multiplex PCR; TCRdb's copy has only in-frame clones and leaves some out. The repertoire holds under 150,000 clones, over 85% seen once, with approximately 0.022% in the top ten. Thymus tissue was removed during corrective cardiac surgery. The source material was thymus tissue. These receptors came from a boy under two years old with a congenital heart defect but otherwise immunologically healthy.

The V gene is TRBV4-3, the J gene TRBJ1-1; D is possibly TRBD1 (6 bases). Germline V CDR1 and CDR2: LGHNA, YSLEER. This CDR3 has 17 amino acids. The V end was cut by 4 bases, the J end by 5 bases, with 23 bases between. The CDR3 loop reads CASSRQRAGAGRTEAFF. The CDR3 DNA is TGCGCCAGCAGCCGCCAGCGGGCAGGGGCCGGTCGGACTGAAGCTTTCTTT.

This rearrangement joins TRBV2 to TRBJ2-7; TRBD2 matches 15 bases. Germline values: CDR1 SNHLY, CDR2 FYNNEI. V was clipped by 5 bases and J by 4 bases; unmatched bases: 6. This CDR3 has 16 residues. The CDR3 here is CASSPGLAGGQYEQYF. The CDR3 DNA is TGTGCCAGCAGTCCAGGACTAGCGGGGGGGCAATACGAGCAGTACTTC.

This chain joins TRBV11-3 and TRBJ2-7; 7 bases agree with TRBD1. Trimming at V came to 6 bases and at J to 0 bases, leaving 5 bases not matched to a gene. Per germline, CDR1 SGHNT and CDR2 YENEEA. The CDR3 covers 14 residues. The CDR3 here is CASSSGTASYEQYF. CDR3 nucleotides: TGTGCCAGCAGTTCCGGGACAGCCTCCTACGAGCAGTACTTC. Full variable domain (missing parts from reference TRBV11-3 and TRBJ2-7): EAGVVQSPRYKIIEKKQPVAFWCNPISGHNTLYWYLQNLGQGPELLIRYENEEAVDDSQLPKDRFSAERLKGVDSTLKIQPAELGDSAVYLCASSSGTASYEQYFGPGTRLTVT.

This chain uses TRBV7-9 with TRBJ1-1, with 9 bases aligning to TRBD1. The CDR3 loop spans 17 amino acids. V trimming: 1 base; J trimming: 4 bases; junction bases outside the gene matches: 10. CDR1 and CDR2 (germline): SEHNR, FQNEAQ (reference sequence). This chain's CDR3 is CASSLGDRGRDSTEAFF. Here the CDR3 DNA reads TGTGCCAGCAGCTTAGGTGACAGGGGGAGGGACAGCACTGAAGCTTTCTTT.

The V gene is TRBV5-1, the J gene TRBJ1-1; D uncertain. Trimming shortened V by 1 base and J by 1 base, and 8 bases separated the two germline ends. Germline CDR1 reads SGHRS; CDR2 reads YFSETQ. The CDR3 is 14 residues long. DNA for the CDR3: TGCGCCAGCAGCTTGACAGCCGCGAACACTGAAGCTTTCTTT. Translating gives CASSLTAANTEAFF. The whole variable domain, filled in from reference TRBV5-1 and TRBJ1-1, reads KAGVTQTPRYLIKTRGQQVTLSCSPISGHRSVSWYQQTPGQGLQFLFEYFSETQRNKGNFPGRFSGRQFSNSRSEMNVSTLELGDSALYLCASSLTAANTEAFFGQGTRLTVV.

V usage is TRBV4-3 and J usage is TRBJ2-2, with D perhaps assigned TRBD1 or TRBD2 (6 bases each). Trimming removed 5 bases from V and 4 bases from J, with 14 bases in between. Looked up from germline, CDR1 is LGHNA and CDR2 is YSLEER. This CDR3 is 15 amino acids long. The CDR3 sequence: CASSIWRGATGELFF. In DNA, the CDR3 is TGCGCCAGCAGCATCTGGAGGGGGGCCACCGGGGAGCTGTTTTTT.

V is TRBV7-8 and J is TRBJ2-5, with D unclear. The CDR3 runs to 13 residues. The V gene lost 0 bases and the J gene lost 4 bases, with 6 bases spanning the gap. Looked up from germline, CDR1 is SGHVS and CDR2 is FQNEAQ. For the CDR3, the DNA is TGTGCCAGCAGCTTAGCTGAGAGAGAGACCCAGTACTTC. It encodes CASSLAERETQYF.

The chain couples TRBV7-9 to TRBJ2-7, with 7 positions matching TRBD1. Trimming took 3 bases from V and 3 from J; bases not matched to a gene: 11. The CDR3 covers 16 residues. The germline CDR1 and CDR2 sequences are SEHNR and FQNEAQ (reference sequence). The DNA of the CDR3 is TGTGCCAGCAGCTTTTCTAACAGGGGCGAACGCTACGAGCAGTACTTC. It codes for CASSFSNRGERYEQYF.

The chain is built from TRBV6-4 and TRBJ1-1, with D perhaps TRBD1 (5 bases). Between the trimmed V and J ends, which lost 3 bases and 0 bases, there was a span of 14 bases. CDR1 and CDR2 (germline): MRHNA, SNTAGT. CDR3 length: 16 residues. The chain's CDR3 is CASSETGGLMNTEAFF. CDR3 nucleotides: TGTGCCAGCAGTGAAACGGGGGGTCTGATGAACACTGAAGCTTTCTTT.

The V call is TRBV11-1, the J call TRBJ1-2; D perhaps matches TRBD1 (5 bases). V lost 5 bases to trimming and J lost 0 bases, with 19 bases between them. Germline V lookup: CDR1 SGHAT, CDR2 FQDESV (reference sequence). This CDR3 region has 17 residues. The CDR3 reads CASSPTRWDGTNYGYTF. The CDR3 DNA is TGTGCCAGCAGCCCGACCCGATGGGACGGGACTAACTATGGCTACACCTTC.

The genes are TRBV28 and TRBJ1-2, with D perhaps TRBD1 (5 bases). Trimming removed 11 bases at V and 2 bases at J, with 15 bases between. This CDR3 comprises 13 residues. Germline loops: CDR1 MDHEN, CDR2 SYDVKM. The DNA for the CDR3 is TGTGCCTCCGGGACGGAAAACAACTATGGCTACACCTTC. This encodes CASGTENNYGYTF.

This chain uses TRBV18 with TRBJ1-2, with 8 bases identical to TRBD1. The ends lost 4 bases at V and 3 bases at J; junction bases unmatched: 1. This CDR3 is built from 13 residues. Germline V gene data show CDR1 as KGHSH and CDR2 as LQKENI. The CDR3 is CASSLQGDYGYTF. The CDR3 DNA is TGTGCCAGCTCACTACAGGGGGACTATGGCTACACCTTC.

V gene TRBV6-5 combines with J gene TRBJ2-7; D is unclear. CDR3 size: 11 residues. Germline V gene lookup returns CDR1 MNHEY and CDR2 SVGAGI. Between the trimmed V and J ends, which lost 5 bases and 4 bases, there was a span of 6 bases. CDR3 sequence: CASSRFYEQYF. For the CDR3, the DNA is TGTGCCAGCAGTCGGTTTTACGAGCAGTACTTC.

The chain is built from TRBV19 and TRBJ2-2, with 7 positions matching TRBD1. The germline CDR1 and CDR2 sequences are LNHDA and SQIVND (reference sequence). Trimming at V came to 5 bases and at J to 6 bases, leaving 15 bases not matched to a gene. The CDR3 sequence is 17 residues long. CDR3 nucleotide sequence: TGTGCCAGTAGTTCCTACCATCGGACAGGAATCCCCGGGGAGCTGTTTTTT. Translation: CASSSYHRTGIPGELFF.

The genes are TRBV4-3 and TRBJ2-1; 10 bases agree with TRBD2. Trimming removed 0 bases from V and 8 bases from J; junction bases left unmatched: 4. The CDR3 totals 15 residues. Germline loops: CDR1 LGHNA, CDR2 YSLEER. Here the CDR3 reads CASSQDSGGGYEQFF. CDR3 nucleotides: TGCGCCAGCAGCCAAGACAGCGGGGGGGGTTATGAGCAGTTCTTC.

This clone was seen once. This chain links TRBV7-3 with TRBJ2-1, with 7 bases fitting TRBD1. There are 14 residues in the CDR3. Germline V lookup: CDR1 SGHTA, CDR2 FQGTGA. Germline trimming cut 0 bases from V and 6 bases from J; bases unmatched to any gene: 2. CDR3 region: CASSLTPGGNEQFF. The CDR3 DNA reads TGTGCCAGCAGCTTAACCCCAGGGGGCAATGAGCAGTTCTTC.

The chain links TRBV14 to TRBJ2-2; D gene unclear. The germline gives CDR1 SGHDN, CDR2 FVKESK. Trimming cost V 6 bases and J 3 bases, with 5 bases left between them. This CDR3 spans 12 amino acids. The CDR3 coding sequence is TGTGCCAGCAGAGGGTACACCGGGGAGCTGTTTTTT. Residues: CASRGYTGELFF.

V usage is TRBV10-3 and J usage is TRBJ2-1; the D call may be TRBD1 or TRBD2 (5 bases each). This CDR3 spans 15 amino acids. Trimming cost V 7 bases and J 0 bases, with 13 bases left between them. The germline CDR1 and CDR2 sequences are ENHRY and SYGVKD. CDR3 loop: CAITKGPNSYNEQFF. CDR3 nucleotides: TGTGCCATCACCAAGGGACCCAACTCCTACAATGAGCAGTTCTTC.

V usage is TRBV7-2 and J usage is TRBJ2-3; 11 positions agree with TRBD2. The germline CDR1 and CDR2 sequences are SGHTA and FQGNSA. The CDR3 consists of 15 residues. The V and J ends lost 3 bases and 5 bases, in that order; junction bases with no gene match: 4. CDR3 sequence reads: CASSFSGGALDTQYF. CDR3 nucleotide sequence: TGTGCCAGCAGCTTTAGCGGGGGGGCACTAGATACGCAGTATTTT.

The chain combines TRBV30 with TRBJ2-6; 8 bases line up with TRBD1. Germline CDR1 GTSNPN, CDR2 SVGIG (reference sequence). Losses at the gene ends were 5 bases for V and 2 bases for J; bases not matched to a gene: 8. This CDR3 is built from 16 residues. CDR3 in amino acids: CAWHRGRFTGANVLTF. In nucleotides, the CDR3 is TGTGCCTGGCACAGGGGGAGGTTTACTGGGGCCAACGTCCTGACTTTC.

This sequence joins TRBV2 and TRBJ2-4; 9 positions agree with TRBD2. Germline lookup yields CDR1 SNHLY and CDR2 FYNNEI. The V and J ends lost 1 base and 4 bases, in that order; junction bases with no gene match: 8. The CDR3 is 17 residues long. Written as DNA, the CDR3 is TGTGCCAGCAGTGAAGAAGGAGCGGGGGGTCCGAAAAACATTCAGTACTTC. Protein: CASSEEGAGGPKNIQYF.

The chain is built from TRBV4-1 and TRBJ2-2, with 14 bases fitting TRBD2. V was clipped by 3 bases and J by 4 bases; unmatched bases: 10. CDR1 MGHRA and CDR2 YSYEKL come from the germline V gene. The CDR3 has 19 residues. CDR3 nucleotide sequence: TGCGCCAGCAGCCACCCGGGACTAGCGGGGGCGCAAGTCACCGGGGAGCTGTTTTTT. It specifies CASSHPGLAGAQVTGELFF.

Only a few counts were recorded for this clone. The V gene is TRBV19, the J gene TRBJ1-2, with 7 bases lining up with TRBD1. The CDR3 has 12 amino acids. V shed 5 bases, J shed 8 bases, and the junction held 5 bases outside the gene matches. Germline V gene data show CDR1 as LNHDA and CDR2 as SQIVND (reference sequence). Here the CDR3 DNA reads TGTGCCAGTAGTCTCGACAGGGAAGGCTACACCTTC. This sequence encodes CASSLDREGYTF.

The chain has TRBV28 and TRBJ1-2, with D possibly being TRBD1 (6 bases). CDR1 and CDR2 from the germline V gene are MDHEN and SYDVKM. V was clipped by 2 bases and J by 6 bases, with 7 bases between them. The CDR3 totals 12 residues. The CDR3 DNA sequence: TGTGCCAGCAGTTTAAGGGGGGATGGCTACACCTTC. It yields the protein CASSLRGDGYTF.